The clone carrying this T cell receptor beta chain was counted ten times or more. Antigen unknown. The CDR3 loop spans 13 amino acids. Germline CDR1 reads GTSNPN; CDR2 reads SVGIG (reference sequence). V was pared by 4 bases and J by 7 bases, with 11 bases between. Graves' hyperthyroidism was deemed stable absent ophthalmopathy progression within 18 months. Those with hyperthyroidism were 18 to 65 years old, newly diagnosed, and ill for under 2 months. Authors of the study amplified TCR beta CDR3 regions from RNA transcripts. HTBI primers were the set used in a first-round RT-PCR of the TCR CDR3. TCRdb passed the multiplex PCR reads through MiXCR, listing each CDR3 protein once. The top ten clones hold less than 6.5% of a sample with roughly 380,000 distinct CDR3 sequences, roughly 15% of them seen once. This record belongs to a study of T cells in Graves' hyperthyroidism and ophthalmopathy. Study observations and caveats: Ophthalmopathy stood apart from stable hyperthyroidism in a 13 V-J model.

The chain recombines TRBV30 with TRBJ1-6; D is perhaps TRBD1 (5 bases). Sequenced: blood. This clonotype was obtained from a woman aged 18-35 years with Graves' hyperthyroidism. The CDR3 loop is CAWIGHPNSPLHF. The CDR3 coding sequence is TGTGCCTGGATTGGACATCCCAATTCACCCCTCCACTTT.